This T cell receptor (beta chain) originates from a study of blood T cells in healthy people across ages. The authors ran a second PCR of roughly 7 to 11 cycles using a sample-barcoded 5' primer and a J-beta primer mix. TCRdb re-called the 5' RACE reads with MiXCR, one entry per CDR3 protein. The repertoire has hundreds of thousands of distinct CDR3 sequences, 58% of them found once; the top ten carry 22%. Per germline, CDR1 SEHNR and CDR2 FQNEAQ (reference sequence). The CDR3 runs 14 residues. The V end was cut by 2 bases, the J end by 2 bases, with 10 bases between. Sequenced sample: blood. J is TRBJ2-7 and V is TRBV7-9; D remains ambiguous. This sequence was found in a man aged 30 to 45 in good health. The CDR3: CASSLYSTAYEQYF. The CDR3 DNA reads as TGTGCCAGCAGCTTATATTCGACGGCCTACGAGCAGTACTTC.